The table lists the clone carrying this T cell receptor (beta chain) with a count of one. Its antigen is unidentified. These data belong to a study of lymphopenia after photon versus proton radiotherapy. Study-level results: After the lymphocyte nadir, photon-treated repertoires showed oligoclonal expansion, especially of CD8+ Temra cells.

Using immunoSEQ multiplex PCR, the repertoire was profiled, and TCRdb retains in-frame clones only, with some absent. The table lists 60,000 or so clones, approximately 83% of them singletons. The TCR comes from a man aged 35-49 years with gastric cancer. The sample was peripheral blood, taken from a patient treated with photon-based radiotherapy.

CDR3 amino acids: CASISGRVNEKLFF. CDR3 in DNA: TGTGCCAGTATAAGTGGCAGGGTAAATGAAAAACTGTTTTTT. The genes are TRBV19 and TRBJ1-4; D might be TRBD1 (5 bases). Germline values: CDR1 LNHDA, CDR2 SQIVND (reference sequence). The CDR3 totals 14 residues. Trimming shortened V by 7 bases and J by 5 bases, and 14 bases separated the two germline ends.